This T cell receptor beta chain appears in the sequencing data of a study of blood T cell repertoires in COVID-19. Study-level information: Samples of COVID-19 (acute and convalescent) were obtained from the United States, Italy and Spain. T cells, B-cell-depleted T cells, or PBMCs supplied cDNA or gDNA.

The V gene's germline CDR1 is LNHDA and CDR2 SQIVND (reference sequence). The CDR3 has 15 residues. Trimming took 3 bases from V and 6 from J; bases not matched to a gene: 7. Study processing details: Amplification with reference gene primers provided the estimates of nucleated cell counts. TCRdb's copy holds only in-frame clones and misses some; the assay was immunoSEQ multiplex PCR. V and J calls and clone size are those listed in that table; D and trimming were worked out from the DNA. The table records over 50,000 clones, more than 85% of them present only once. This clonotype was sampled from a man aged 45 to 65 with active COVID-19. Input material: peripheral blood. The chain combines TRBV19 with TRBJ1-5, with 8 bases fitting TRBD1. Here the CDR3 reads CASSIRQGSAQPQHF. The CDR3 DNA reads as TGTGCCAGTAGTATCCGACAGGGGTCCGCTCAGCCCCAGCATTTT.